This is a list of T cell receptor beta chains from one sample in a study of cytomegalovirus exposure and HLA in healthy donors. Sequencing used immunoSEQ multiplex PCR; TCRdb keeps in-frame clones, though not all of them. The sample has tens of thousands of clones; about 94% are singletons. Input material: PBMCs. The receptors derive from a young man in good health and CMV-seropositive. CDR3s include the opening cysteine and the closing phenylalanine or tryptophan. A D gene is named only where the DNA matches it firmly. Size tells how often a clone was seen (once, few, many) or the class of an expanded clone, and some rows leave it out.

J gene,V gene,D gene,clone size,CDR3 DNA,CDR3 protein
TRBJ2-1,TRBV19,TRBD2,-,TGTGCCAGTAGTATAGGGACTAGCGGGAGCAATGAGCAGTTCTTC,CASSIGTSGSNEQFF
TRBJ2-5,TRBV14,-,-,TGTGCCAGCAGCCAAGATCGAGCGACCCAGTACTTC,CASSQDRATQYF
TRBJ1-2,TRBV5-4,-,once,TGTGCCAGCAGCCAAGGACAGTCCGGGCTTTTTTATGGCTACACCTTC,CASSQGQSGLFYGYTF
TRBJ2-2,TRBV5-5,-,-,TGTGCCAGCAGCGAGGGAGCGCGGGAGCTGTTTTTT,CASSEGARELFF
TRBJ2-1,TRBV27,-,-,TGTGCCAGCAGTTACCTGGGGAGCTCCTACAATGAGCAGTTCTTC,CASSYLGSSYNEQFF
TRBJ2-3,TRBV7-9,-,-,TGTGCCAGCAGCTTAGCGCCCTACCGTAACACAGATACGCAGTATTTT,CASSLAPYRNTDTQYF
TRBJ2-2,TRBV19,-,-,TGTGCCAGTAGTCACAGGGAACGGCCCGGGGAGCTGTTTTTT,CASSHRERPGELFF
TRBJ2-3,TRBV7-9,-,few,TGTGCCAGCAGCTCGACAGTTCCCACAGATACGCAGTATTTT,CASSSTVPTDTQYF
TRBJ2-1,TRBV6-5,-,-,TGTGCCAGCAGTTACTCTTTGGAGGGGGCGCAAAATGAGCAGTTCTTC,CASSYSLEGAQNEQFF
TRBJ2-5,TRBV19,-,-,TGTGCCAGTAAGGGGCAAGAGACCCAGTACTTC,CASKGQETQYF
TRBJ2-1,TRBV28,-,-,TGTGCCAGCAGCCCCGAGGGGGGGTCTTCCTACAATGAGCAGTTCTTC,CASSPEGGSSYNEQFF
TRBJ2-7,TRBV5-6,TRBD2,-,TGTGCCAGCAGCCCCGGGACTATCTACGAGCAGTACTTC,CASSPGTIYEQYF
TRBJ2-7,TRBV19,-,-,TGTGCCAGTAGTATAGATGGGGGGTCCGGCGAGCAGTACTTC,CASSIDGGSGEQYF
TRBJ1-2,TRBV10-1,TRBD1,-,TGCGCCAGCAGTCGGGACAGCCAGGCTGATGGCTACACCTTC,CASSRDSQADGYTF
TRBJ2-5,TRBV5-4,-,-,TGTGCCAGCAGCCAGGGACTCCGGGAGACCCAGTACTTC,CASSQGLRETQYF
TRBJ2-7,TRBV27,-,-,TGTGCCAGCAGCGTCACAGGGAACTACGAGCAGTACTTC,CASSVTGNYEQYF
TRBJ1-2,TRBV7-9,-,-,TGTGCCAGCAGCTCGGACTTATCGTATGGCTACACCTTC,CASSSDLSYGYTF
TRBJ1-1,TRBV28,TRBD1,-,TGTGCCAGCAGCGACAGGGAACCTTTCTTT,CASSDREPFF
TRBJ1-5,TRBV28,-,-,TGTGCCAGCAGTTTCGGCAGGGCCTATAGCAATCAGCCCCAGCATTTT,CASSFGRAYSNQPQHF
TRBJ1-1,TRBV10-3,-,-,TGTGCCATCAGTGAGAGCCAACTACAGGGAAGCACTGAAGCTTTCTTT,CAISESQLQGSTEAFF
TRBJ2-2,TRBV18,TRBD1,-,TGTGCCAGCTCACAATTGGGACAGAACGCCGGGGAGCTGTTTTTT,CASSQLGQNAGELFF
TRBJ1-1,TRBV19,TRBD1,-,TGTGCCAGTAGCCTAGGACAGGGGAATTGGAACACTGAAGCTTTCTTT,CASSLGQGNWNTEAFF
TRBJ1-2,TRBV5-6,-,-,TGTGCCAGCAGCTTCGGTGGAGGATATGATGGCTACACCTTC,CASSFGGGYDGYTF
TRBJ2-1,TRBV20-1,-,-,TGCAGTGCTAGACTACGCAATGAGCAGTTCTTC,CSARLRNEQFF
TRBJ2-7,TRBV28,TRBD1,-,TGTGCCAGCAGTTCCCCAGCCAGGGGGAGTGAGCAGTACTTC,CASSSPARGSEQYF
TRBJ1-1,TRBV11-1,TRBD1,-,TGTGCCAGCAGCCCCAGGACAGGGCGGACTGAAGCTTTCTTT,CASSPRTGRTEAFF
TRBJ1-1,TRBV4-1,-,-,TGCGCCAGCAGCCAAGGTATGGGCAGGAACACTGAAGCTTTCTTT,CASSQGMGRNTEAFF
TRBJ1-1,TRBV2,-,-,TGTGCCAGCACCGCGGGAGGACTCTTGAACACTGAAGCTTTCTTT,CASTAGGLLNTEAFF
TRBJ2-7,TRBV27,-,-,TGTGCCAGCAGTTTAGACCCAGGGATAAACGAGCAGTACTTC,CASSLDPGINEQYF
TRBJ1-2,TRBV27,TRBD1,-,TGTGCCAGCAGTTTATCCGCCCCCGTACGGACAGGGGCCCCCTATGGCTACACCTTC,CASSLSAPVRTGAPYGYTF
TRBJ2-3,TRBV5-6,-,-,TGTGCCAGCAGGGAGGGACCCACAGATACGCAGTATTTT,CASREGPTDTQYF
TRBJ2-1,TRBV4-1,TRBD2,-,TGCGCCAGCTGCCGGGGACTAGCGGGGGGACTTGGGAGCTCCTACAATGAGCAGTTCTTC,CASCRGLAGGLGSSYNEQFF
TRBJ2-3,TRBV19,-,-,TGTGCCAGTCGGACAGACCCGAGCACAGATACGCAGTATTTT,CASRTDPSTDTQYF
TRBJ2-7,TRBV18,TRBD1,-,TGTGCCAGCTCACTCTCTCGGGACAGCTCCTACGAGCAGTACTTC,CASSLSRDSSYEQYF
TRBJ2-4,TRBV19,-,-,TGTGCCAGTAGTATGGAGCCCGGGGTCCTACTAGCCAAAAACATTCAGTACTTC,CASSMEPGVLLAKNIQYF
TRBJ1-4,TRBV9,-,-,TGTGCCAGCAGCGCCAAAGGAGGGACTAATGAAAAACTGTTTTTT,CASSAKGGTNEKLFF
TRBJ1-1,TRBV7-2,TRBD1,-,TGTGCCAGCAGCTTCCCGGGACAGGGGATCGCTGAAGCTTTCTTT,CASSFPGQGIAEAFF
TRBJ2-5,TRBV19,-,-,TGTGCCAGTAGTTATCCTAGCCAAGAGACCCAGTACTTC,CASSYPSQETQYF
TRBJ1-5,TRBV27,TRBD1,-,TGTGCCAGCAGGATGGGACAGGGAAGCAATCAGCCCCAGCATTTT,CASRMGQGSNQPQHF
TRBJ1-1,TRBV6-1,-,-,TGTGCCAGCACAGTCGGGACACCAAAAAACACTGAAGCTTTCTTT,CASTVGTPKNTEAFF
TRBJ2-1,TRBV13,TRBD2,-,TGTGCCAGCAGCTCCACCAGCGGGAGCTACAATGAGCAGTTCTTC,CASSSTSGSYNEQFF
TRBJ2-7,TRBV11-2,-,-,TGTGCCAGCAGGGGCCCCTCAAAGCAGTACTTC,CASRGPSKQYF
TRBJ2-2,TRBV4-1,TRBD1,-,TGCGCCAGCAGCCAAGGAAACGGACAGGCGAACACCGGGGAGCTGTTTTTT,CASSQGNGQANTGELFF
TRBJ1-2,TRBV9,TRBD1,-,TGTGCCAGCAGCGTAGCGAGGGACAGCGCTGGCTATGGCTACACCTTC,CASSVARDSAGYGYTF
TRBJ1-5,TRBV6-1,-,-,TGTGCCAGCAGTGTCCTGAGGGGGTTGAATCAGCCCCAGCATTTT,CASSVLRGLNQPQHF
TRBJ2-1,TRBV29-1,-,-,TGCAGCGTTGGTGCGGTCCCGGACTACAATGAGCAGTTCTTC,CSVGAVPDYNEQFF
TRBJ2-6,TRBV7-7,-,-,TGTGCTAGCAGCTCCGAGAACTCGGGGGCCAACGTCCTGACTTTC,CASSSENSGANVLTF
TRBJ2-2,TRBV7-3,TRBD2,-,TGTGCCAGCAGCCCACTAGCGGGGACCGGGGAGCTGTTTTTT,CASSPLAGTGELFF
TRBJ2-1,TRBV11-2,-,-,TGTGCCAGCAGAGTTGACGGCGGCAATGAGCAGTTCTTC,CASRVDGGNEQFF
TRBJ2-2,TRBV27,-,-,TGTGCCAGCAGTCGCTCGCTAGGAACCGGGGAGCTGTTTTTT,CASSRSLGTGELFF
TRBJ1-3,TRBV19,-,-,TGTGCCAGTAGTATCTCGACAGTCTCTGGAAACACCATATATTTT,CASSISTVSGNTIYF
TRBJ2-2,TRBV30,-,-,TGTGCCTGGTTACAGGGCGGCACCGGGGAGCTGTTTTTT,CAWLQGGTGELFF
TRBJ2-5,TRBV7-2,-,-,TGTGCCAGCAGAGTTGTGGGAACAGGGAGAGAGACCCAGTACTTC,CASRVVGTGRETQYF